These T cell receptor beta chains were read from a single sample in a study of blood T cell repertoires in COVID-19. Sequencing was performed with immunoSEQ multiplex PCR; in TCRdb, only in-frame clones are kept and a portion is missing. The sample lists about 74,000 clones; more than 90% were seen once. Sequenced: peripheral blood. The receptors stem from a man aged 50 to 59 with acute or convalescent COVID-19. The CDR3 runs from the conserved cysteine through the conserved F or W. The order of the fields is clone size, CDR3 length, D gene, V gene, J gene, CDR3 protein, CDR3 DNA. The D gene is left open where the match is weak. Clone size appears in some rows only: once, few, many, or a class for an expanded clone.

.	15	TRBD1	TRBV7-2	TRBJ1-2	CASSSAPDRAYGYTF	TGTGCCAGCAGCTCAGCCCCGGACAGGGCCTACGGCTACACCTTC
.	16	TRBD2	TRBV7-8	TRBJ2-3	CASSLEASGLTDTQYF	TGTGCCAGCAGCTTAGAGGCTAGCGGTCTTACAGATACGCAGTATTTT
.	16	.	TRBV19	TRBJ2-3	CASSTPSLPPTDTQYF	TGTGCCAGTAGTACCCCGTCCCTTCCCCCCACAGATACGCAGTATTTT
.	14	TRBD1	TRBV5-6	TRBJ2-7	CASSRGQGTYEQYF	TGTGCCAGCAGCCGCGGACAGGGGACCTACGAGCAGTACTTC
once	12	.	TRBV7-2	TRBJ1-2	CASSIGQRGYTF	TGTGCCAGCAGCATCGGACAGCGGGGCTACACCTTC
.	16	.	TRBV7-9	TRBJ1-4	CASSLALQGTNEKLFF	TGTGCCAGCAGCTTAGCGTTACAGGGAACTAATGAAAAACTGTTTTTT
.	15	TRBD2	TRBV2	TRBJ2-1	CASRETSGSKAEQFF	TGTGCCAGCAGGGAAACTAGCGGGAGTAAAGCTGAGCAGTTCTTC
once	14	TRBD1	TRBV2	TRBJ1-1	CASSPLTGGGEAFF	TGTGCCAGCAGTCCGCTCACAGGGGGCGGTGAAGCTTTCTTT
.	17	.	TRBV18	TRBJ1-3	CASSPPSGTLFGNTIYF	TGTGCCAGCTCACCACCGTCCGGGACACTTTTTGGAAACACCATATATTTT
.	12	.	TRBV19	TRBJ2-1	CASKGHTLEQFF	TGTGCCAGTAAGGGACACACTTTAGAGCAGTTCTTC
.	16	TRBD1	TRBV2	TRBJ2-4	CASNQQGKAAKNIQYF	TGTGCCAGCAACCAACAGGGGAAGGCGGCCAAAAACATTCAGTACTTC
few	15	.	TRBV4-1	TRBJ1-2	CASSQRTESPYGYTF	TGCGCCAGCAGCCAACGGACAGAATCTCCCTATGGCTACACCTTC
once	15	.	TRBV27	TRBJ1-5	CASSLGGYSNQPQHF	TGTGCCAGCAGTTTGGGGGGATATAGCAATCAGCCCCAGCATTTT
.	13	TRBD2	TRBV29-1	TRBJ2-7	CSARLAGAYEQYF	TGCAGCGCCCGACTAGCGGGGGCCTACGAGCAGTACTTC
.	14	TRBD2	TRBV9	TRBJ2-5	CASSRSGGQETQYF	TGTGCCAGCAGCCGTAGCGGGGGGCAAGAGACCCAGTACTTC
.	15	.	TRBV10-3	TRBJ1-1	CAISGGGQGGTEAFF	TGTGCCATCAGTGGGGGAGGGCAGGGCGGCACTGAAGCTTTCTTT
.	12	TRBD1	TRBV24-1	TRBJ1-2	CATSEGGGGYTF	TGTGCCACCAGTGAAGGGGGCGGTGGCTACACCTTC